The rows below give T cell receptor beta chains drawn from one sample of a study of OX40 agonist ivuxolimab in advanced cancers. Produced via immunoSEQ multiplex PCR; TCRdb's table is partial and in-frame only. The top ten clones hold around 1% of a sample with 55,000 to 80,000 clones, over 75% of them seen once. Source: CD4+ or CD8+ T cells sorted from blood, taken in a trial of the OX40 agonist ivuxolimab. The receptor source for this set is an adult with an advanced solid tumor such as melanoma, head and neck, liver or kidney cancer. Each CDR3 is given with its conserved first and last residue. D genes are given only for firm matches. Clone size is shown for a subset of rows, as once, few, many or a class of expanded clone.

. TRBJ1-2 TRBV19 . CASTGGRDGYTF TGTGCCAGTACCGGGGGCCGGGACGGCTACACCTTC
. TRBJ1-1 TRBV7-7 TRBD1 CASSPDRASEAFF TGTGCTAGCAGCCCTGACAGGGCATCTGAAGCTTTCTTT
. TRBJ1-1 TRBV5-5 . CASSWGSFGSMNTEAFF TGTGCCAGCAGTTGGGGGTCATTCGGAAGCATGAACACTGAAGCTTTCTTT
. TRBJ2-5 TRBV5-1 TRBD2 CASSLGLARETQYF TGCGCCAGCAGCTTGGGACTAGCGAGAGAGACCCAGTACTTC
. TRBJ2-3 TRBV5-1 . CASRMQGMRTDTQYF TGCGCCAGCAGGATGCAGGGGATGAGGACAGATACGCAGTATTTT
few TRBJ2-2 TRBV2 . CASSDSSYMTGELFF TGTGCCAGCAGTGACTCTAGCTACATGACCGGGGAGCTGTTTTTT
. TRBJ2-3 TRBV2 . CATGTKSTDTQYF TGTGCCACCGGGACAAAAAGCACAGATACGCAGTATTTT
. TRBJ1-1 TRBV18 TRBD1 CASSLDPGQGTEAFF TGTGCCAGCTCTCTAGACCCCGGACAGGGCACTGAAGCTTTCTTT
. TRBJ2-3 TRBV5-4 . CASSFTRRPDTQYF TGTGCCAGCAGCTTCACCCGGAGGCCAGATACGCAGTATTTT
. TRBJ2-5 TRBV5-1 . CASSFQGGDGETQYF TGCGCCAGCAGCTTCCAGGGGGGTGACGGGGAGACCCAGTACTTC
. TRBJ1-5 TRBV2 . CASRFRGESNQPQHF TGTGCCAGCAGGTTTAGAGGGGAGTCCAACCAGCCCCAGCATTTT
. TRBJ2-3 TRBV7-8 . CASSLRQVHGTLSYF TGTGCCAGCAGCTTGCGACAGGTCCATGGGACATTGTCGTATTTT
. TRBJ2-2 TRBV7-2 TRBD2 CASSLAGDGTGELFF TGTGCCAGCAGCTTGGCGGGGGATGGCACCGGGGAGCTGTTTTTT
. TRBJ1-2 TRBV5-6 . CATSLVGTISYGYTF TGTGCCACCAGCTTGGTAGGGACAATCAGCTATGGCTACACCTTC
. TRBJ2-5 TRBV7-9 TRBD2 CASSLDSGTRSRETQYF TGTGCCAGCAGCTTGGACTCCGGGACTAGAAGTAGAGAGACCCAGTACTTC
once TRBJ2-7 TRBV6-9 . CASSYSFEAGYEQYF TGTGCCAGCAGTTACTCGTTCGAGGCGGGGTACGAGCAGTACTTC
. TRBJ1-2 TRBV28 . CASSSEIRGNGYTF TGTGCCAGCAGTTCGGAGATCCGGGGGAATGGCTACACCTTC
few TRBJ1-6 TRBV4-2 . CASSQREDSPLHF TGTGCCAGCAGCCAACGCGAGGATTCACCCCTCCACTTT
. TRBJ2-7 TRBV30 . CATFYPGTYTYEQYF TGTGCCACATTTTACCCCGGGACATATACCTACGAGCAGTACTTC
. TRBJ1-4 TRBV19 . CASSLQGGEKLFF TGTGCCAGTAGTCTACAGGGTGGTGAAAAACTGTTTTTT
. TRBJ2-5 TRBV2 . CASSVGVQETQYF TGTGCCAGCAGTGTAGGGGTCCAAGAGACCCAGTACTTC
. TRBJ1-2 TRBV21-1 . CASSTPDRGLRSCYTF TGTGCCAGCAGCACACCCGACCGGGGCCTGAGGAGTTGCTACACCTTC
once TRBJ2-1 TRBV4-2 . CASSQVGSYNEQFF TGTGCCAGCAGCCAAGTAGGATCCTACAATGAGCAGTTCTTC
few TRBJ1-1 TRBV27 . CASSSLPGQEAFF TGTGCCAGCAGTTCCCTCCCTGGACAGGAAGCTTTCTTT
. TRBJ2-7 TRBV30 . CAWSPPPGSYEQYF TGTGCCTGGAGCCCCCCACCGGGCTCCTACGAGCAGTACTTC
. TRBJ1-2 TRBV25-1 TRBD1 CASSDLRTSGGAGGYTF TGTGCCAGCAGTGATCTCCGAACCTCAGGGGGAGCAGGTGGCTACACCTTC
. TRBJ2-2 TRBV6-1 TRBD2 CASSELAGTGELFF TGTGCCAGCAGTGAACTAGCGGGGACCGGGGAGCTGTTTTTT
. TRBJ2-5 TRBV5-1 TRBD2 CASSLEGGRETQYF TGCGCCAGCAGCTTGGAGGGCGGGAGGGAGACCCAGTACTTC
. TRBJ2-1 TRBV7-9 . CASSLASSYNEQFF TGTGCCAGCAGCTTAGCGTCCTCCTACAATGAGCAGTTCTTC
. TRBJ1-2 TRBV2 . CASSEVREVGYTF TGTGCCAGCAGTGAAGTCAGGGAGGTCGGCTACACCTTC
. TRBJ2-3 TRBV7-2 . CASSFGGFSTDTQYF TGTGCCAGCAGCTTCGGCGGTTTTAGCACAGATACGCAGTATTTT
few TRBJ2-6 TRBV11-3 . CASSLGPYRSGANVLTF TGTGCCAGCAGCTTGGGACCCTATCGCTCTGGGGCCAACGTCCTGACTTTC
. TRBJ1-6 TRBV7-3 . CASSLMRGSLHF TGTGCCAGCAGCTTAATGAGGGGGTCCCTCCACTTT
. TRBJ1-1 TRBV5-1 . CASSQDRVNTEAFF TGCGCCAGCAGCCAGGACCGGGTGAACACTGAAGCTTTCTTT
. TRBJ1-1 TRBV2 TRBD1 CASRHLGQGGMNTEAFF TGTGCCAGCAGGCACTTAGGACAGGGCGGAATGAACACTGAAGCTTTCTTT
. TRBJ2-7 TRBV6-1 . CASSEAGSTYEQYF TGTGCCAGCAGTGAAGCGGGCTCCACCTACGAGCAGTACTTC
. TRBJ2-4 TRBV15 . CATSRDRAEALAKNIQYF TGTGCCACCAGCAGAGATCGGGCAGAAGCTTTAGCCAAAAACATTCAGTACTTC
once TRBJ2-7 TRBV5-6 TRBD2 CASSFISSGNSYEQYF TGTGCCAGCAGCTTTATCTCTAGCGGGAACTCCTACGAGCAGTACTTC
. TRBJ2-3 TRBV6-1 . CASSLNRADTQYF TGTGCCAGCAGTTTGAACAGGGCAGATACGCAGTATTTT
. TRBJ2-3 TRBV30 TRBD1 CAWTIAGGQGPGTQYF TGTGCCTGGACTATCGCCGGAGGACAGGGTCCAGGTACGCAGTATTTT